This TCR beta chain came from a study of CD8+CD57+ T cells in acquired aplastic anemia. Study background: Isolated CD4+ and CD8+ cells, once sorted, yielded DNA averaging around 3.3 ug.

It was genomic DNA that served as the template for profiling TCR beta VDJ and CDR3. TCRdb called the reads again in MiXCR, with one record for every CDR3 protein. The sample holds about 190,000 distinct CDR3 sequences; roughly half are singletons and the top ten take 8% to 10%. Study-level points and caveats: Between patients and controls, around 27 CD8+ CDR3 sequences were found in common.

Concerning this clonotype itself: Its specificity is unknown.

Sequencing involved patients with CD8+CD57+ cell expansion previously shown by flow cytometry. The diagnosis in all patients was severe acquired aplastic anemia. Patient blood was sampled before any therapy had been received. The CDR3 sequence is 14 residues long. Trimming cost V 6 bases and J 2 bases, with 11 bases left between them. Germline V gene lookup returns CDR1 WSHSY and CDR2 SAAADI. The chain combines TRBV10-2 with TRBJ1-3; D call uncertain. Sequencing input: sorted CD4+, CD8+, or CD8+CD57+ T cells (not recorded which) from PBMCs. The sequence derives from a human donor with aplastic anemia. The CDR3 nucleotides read TGCGCCAGCAGGGTGGGAACAGCTGGAAACACCATATATTTT. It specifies CASRVGTAGNTIYF.